This T cell receptor beta chain was found in a study of CD8 T cells in Susac syndrome. Sequencing of TCR beta was performed on blood CD8+ T cells and on blood CD4+ T cells. The authors reverse transcribed 0.5 to 1 ug RNA with random hexamers. TCRdb processed the immunoSEQ multiplex PCR reads anew with MiXCR; each CDR3 protein has one entry. The data show 250,000 to 300,000 distinct CDR3 sequences, roughly 90% seen once. The CDR3 is 13 residues long. Germline trimming cut 8 bases from V and 4 bases from J; bases unmatched to any gene: 5. Germline V gene lookup returns CDR1 SNHLY and CDR2 FYNNEI. Sequenced sample: CD8+ T cells from PBMCs. The chain joins TRBV2 to TRBJ2-5, with 9 bases identical to TRBD2. The TCR originated in a human donor with multiple sclerosis. The CDR3 DNA sequence: TGTGCCAGCCGCGGGGGGGCCGGAGAGACCCAGTACTTC. Its translation is CASRGGAGETQYF.